The subject of this entry is one T cell receptor beta chain. The antigen remains unidentified. This record belongs to a study of cytomegalovirus exposure and HLA in healthy donors. Study findings and constraints: The listing of 160 or so TCR beta chains classed them as cytomegalovirus-associated. CMV serostatus was the only recorded immune exposure for donors.

CDR3 length: 14 residues. Germline assignment: CDR1 SGHNT and CDR2 YYREEE (reference sequence). PCR used 60 Vbeta primers and 13 Jbeta primers. Sequencing was performed with immunoSEQ multiplex PCR; in TCRdb, only in-frame clones are kept and a portion is missing. Here the sample spans hundreds of thousands of clones, around two thirds being singletons. Sequencing was performed on PBMCs. This sequence was found in a female donor in good health and CMV-seronegative. V usage is TRBV5-4 and J usage is TRBJ2-1, with 7 bases fitting TRBD2. The CDR3 DNA is TGTGCTTGGGGAGACACTAGCGTGTACAATGAGCAGTTCTTC. Translated, it gives CAWGDTSVYNEQFF.